This T cell receptor (beta chain) was observed in a study of T cells in Graves' hyperthyroidism and ophthalmopathy. At least ten counts were recorded for this clonotype. Antigen: not known. Study-wide results and caveats: Ophthalmopathy got predicted by the model a median approximately 6 months before its onset.

CDR1 and CDR2 (germline): MNHNY, SVGAGI (reference sequence). Trimming removed 7 bases from V and 4 bases from J; junction bases left unmatched: 4. There are 13 residues in the CDR3. Using RNA transcripts as the source, TCR beta CDR3 regions were amplified. The HTBI primer set drove a first-round RT-PCR of the TCR CDR3. TCRdb independently ran MiXCR on the multiplex PCR reads; one entry per CDR3 protein. The sample holds more than 500,000 distinct CDR3 sequences, 35% to 55% seen once. The sequenced sample consisted of peripheral blood or thyroid tissue (not recorded which). The V and J genes are TRBV6-6 and TRBJ1-5, with TRBD1 matching over 7 bases. The source is an adult woman with Graves' disease, either hyperthyroidism or ophthalmopathy (not recorded which). CDR3 protein: CASIGTDNQPQHF. As DNA, the CDR3 is TGTGCCAGCATAGGGACAGATAATCAGCCCCAGCATTTT.